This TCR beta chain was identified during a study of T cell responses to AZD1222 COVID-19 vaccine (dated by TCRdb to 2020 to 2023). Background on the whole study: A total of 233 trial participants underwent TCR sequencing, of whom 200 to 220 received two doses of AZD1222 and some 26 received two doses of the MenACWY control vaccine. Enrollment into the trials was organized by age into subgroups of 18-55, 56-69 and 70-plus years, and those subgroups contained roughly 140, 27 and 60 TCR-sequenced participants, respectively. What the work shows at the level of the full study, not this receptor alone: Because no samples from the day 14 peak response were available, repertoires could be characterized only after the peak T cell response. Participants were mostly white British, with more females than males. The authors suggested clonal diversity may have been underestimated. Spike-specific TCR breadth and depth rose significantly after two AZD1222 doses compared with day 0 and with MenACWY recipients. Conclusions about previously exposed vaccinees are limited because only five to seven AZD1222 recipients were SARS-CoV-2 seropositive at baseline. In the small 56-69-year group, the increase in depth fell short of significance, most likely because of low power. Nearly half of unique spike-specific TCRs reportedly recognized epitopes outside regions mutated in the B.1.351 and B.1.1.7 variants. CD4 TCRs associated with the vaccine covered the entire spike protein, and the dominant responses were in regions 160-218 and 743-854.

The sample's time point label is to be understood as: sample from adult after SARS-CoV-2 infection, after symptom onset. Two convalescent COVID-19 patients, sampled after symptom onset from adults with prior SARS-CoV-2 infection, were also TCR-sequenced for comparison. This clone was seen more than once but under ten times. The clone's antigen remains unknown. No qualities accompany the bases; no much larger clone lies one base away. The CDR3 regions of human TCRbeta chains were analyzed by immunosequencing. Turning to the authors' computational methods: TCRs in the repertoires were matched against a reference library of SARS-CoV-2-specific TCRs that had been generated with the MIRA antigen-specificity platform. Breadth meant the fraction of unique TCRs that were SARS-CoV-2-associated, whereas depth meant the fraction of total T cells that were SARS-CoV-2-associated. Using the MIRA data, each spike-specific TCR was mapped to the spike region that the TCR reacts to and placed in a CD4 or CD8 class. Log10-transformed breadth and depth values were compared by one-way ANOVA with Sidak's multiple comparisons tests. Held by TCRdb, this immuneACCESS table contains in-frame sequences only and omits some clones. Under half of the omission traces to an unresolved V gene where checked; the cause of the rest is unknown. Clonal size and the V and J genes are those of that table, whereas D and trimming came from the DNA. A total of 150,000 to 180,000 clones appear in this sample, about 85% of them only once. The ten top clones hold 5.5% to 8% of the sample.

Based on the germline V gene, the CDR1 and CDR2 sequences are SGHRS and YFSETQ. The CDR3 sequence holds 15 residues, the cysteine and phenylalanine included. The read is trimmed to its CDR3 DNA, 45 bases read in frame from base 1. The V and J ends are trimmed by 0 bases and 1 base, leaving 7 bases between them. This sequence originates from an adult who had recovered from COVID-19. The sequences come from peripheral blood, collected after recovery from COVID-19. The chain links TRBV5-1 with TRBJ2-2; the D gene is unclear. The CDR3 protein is CASSLADRNTGELFF. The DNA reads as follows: TGCGCCAGCAGCTTGGCGGACCGGAACACCGGGGAGCTGTTTTTT. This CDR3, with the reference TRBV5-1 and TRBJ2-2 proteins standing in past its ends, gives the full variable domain KAGVTQTPRYLIKTRGQQVTLSCSPISGHRSVSWYQQTPGQGLQFLFEYFSETQRNKGNFPGRFSGRQFSNSRSEMNVSTLELGDSALYLCASSLADRNTGELFFGEGSRLTVL.